The 3 T cell receptor beta chains presented below share a single source sample, sequenced in a study of T cell responses to AZD1222 COVID-19 vaccine. Assay: immunoSEQ multiplex PCR; the TCRdb copy retains only in-frame clones and omits some. This sample has about 85,000 clones, with over 75% found just once. Sequences were derived from peripheral blood, sampled on day 0 of AZD1222 vaccination. The receptors come from an adult in good health.

The chain joins TRBV4-2 to TRBJ2-3; 8 bases agree with TRBD2. V lost 1 base to trimming and J lost 2 bases; unmatched junction nucleotides: 5. The CDR3 sequence is 16 residues long. In germline, CDR1 is LGHNA, CDR2 YNFKEQ. This CDR3 reads CASSQGNSGNTDTQYF. For the CDR3, the DNA is TGTGCCAGCAGCCAAGGAAATAGCGGGAACACAGATACGCAGTATTTT.

This clone came up once. The chain employs TRBV6-5 and TRBJ1-6; D is unclear. The CDR3 has 14 residues. Germline CDR1 is MNHEY and CDR2 is SVGAGI. The V and J ends lost 10 bases and 0 bases respectively, with 10 bases between them. CDR3 loop: CATQPSSYNSPLHF. For the CDR3, the DNA is TGTGCCACCCAACCGAGCTCCTATAATTCACCCCTCCACTTT.

This clone came up once. This rearrangement joins TRBV6-2 or TRBV6-3 to TRBJ2-5; 9 nucleotides align to TRBD2. Germline values: CDR1 MNHEY, CDR2 SVGEGT. The CDR3 is 16 amino acids. V was pared by 0 bases and J by 2 bases, with 4 bases of the junction left unmatched. The CDR3 spells CASSYSGLAHQETQYF. CDR3 bases: TGTGCCAGCAGTTACTCGGGACTAGCCCATCAAGAGACCCAGTACTTC.